This T cell receptor (beta chain) is from a study of T cells in localized non-small cell lung cancer (dated by TCRdb to about 2020). Background for the entire study: T cell repertoires of 200 to 250 early-stage NSCLC patients were analyzed, with tumors being compared against uninvolved tumor-adjacent lungs. The cohort was made up of around 240 treatment-naive NSCLC patients whose localized lung tumors had been resected. NSCLC patients had a mean age of around 66 years, and fewer than 150 were male and nearly 110 female.

Results the study describes overall, beyond this receptor: Because the study design was exploratory, TCR variables were selected using unadjusted p-values without false-discovery rate correction. A median of 57 of the top 100 tumor clones were detected in paired uninvolved adjacent lung, and 25 to 35 of these tumor clones were also found among the top 100 clones of the paired uninvolved adjacent lung. Higher T cell density in blood was associated with longer overall survival, whereas higher clonality in adjacent lung was associated with shorter survival. Uninvolved tumor-adjacent lung showed the highest T cell clonality, higher than tumor, which suggests more focused antigenic responses in the adjacent lung. Because multi-region sequencing of the tumors was not done, intratumor heterogeneity could not be ruled out.

As concerns this clone: No cognate antigen has been identified for it. No much larger clone exists at a distance of one base, and base qualities are not known.

The immunoSEQ Assay was used to sequence TCR beta CDR3 regions from DNA. Processing in the source paper ran as follows. T cell density was computed as TCR beta template counts normalized to usable DNA estimated by amplifying housekeeping genes. Richness was estimated with the preseqR package, extrapolating to 400,000 templates for PBMC samples and 120,000 templates for tissue samples. Clonality was defined as one minus Pielou's evenness. To identify tissue-enriched TCRs, differential abundance testing was run on productive amino-acid clonotypes with a minimum total count of 5 and an alpha of 0.1. The Jaccard Index and the Morisita Overlap Index were used to quantify repertoire overlap between compartments. GLIPH grouped TCR beta CDR3s together with public tetramer-defined viral CDR3s, and a viral motif had to include at least three viral sequences and also show V-gene enrichment. Entries here come from immuneACCESS through TCRdb and include only in-frame sequences with V and J called. Some clones fail to appear in such tables; in the studies checked, an unresolved V gene covers under half of the shortfall, and the cause of the remainder is unknown. V and J calls and clone size are as listed in that table; D and trimming were resolved from the DNA. This sample comprises roughly 13,000 clones, 85% to 90% of them detected only once. Less than 75% of the sample is taken by the ten largest.

The trim is 5 bases for V and 2 bases for J, with a gap of 10 bases between the germline ends. For CDR1 and CDR2, the germline V gene (reference sequence) lists SGHKS and YYEKEE. The cysteine opens and the phenylalanine closes a CDR3 of 13 amino acids. Only the CDR3 DNA stays, 39 bases, in frame from base 1. At diagnosis, peripheral blood, uninvolved tumor-adjacent lung and tumor were collected and stored as a combination of fresh-frozen and FFPE material. For TCR repertoire profiling, the blood samples were analyzed as peripheral blood mononuclear cells. This specimen consisted of peripheral blood, obtained before any cancer treatment. The V and J genes are TRBV5-5 and TRBJ1-2; the D segment could be TRBD1, given 5 matching bases. The sequence was obtained from a male donor older than 55 with stage III lung adenocarcinoma. The base sequence is TGTGCCAGCAGTCCCGACAGAAACTATGGCTACACCTTC. This codes for CASSPDRNYGYTF. The CDR3 plus the reference TRBV5-5 and TRBJ1-2 genes for the other parts give the full variable domain: DAGVTQSPTHLIKTRGQQVTLRCSPISGHKSVSWYQQVLGQGPQFIFQYYEKEERGRGNFPDRFSARQFPNYSSELNVNALLLGDSALYLCASSPDRNYGYTFGSGTRLTVV.